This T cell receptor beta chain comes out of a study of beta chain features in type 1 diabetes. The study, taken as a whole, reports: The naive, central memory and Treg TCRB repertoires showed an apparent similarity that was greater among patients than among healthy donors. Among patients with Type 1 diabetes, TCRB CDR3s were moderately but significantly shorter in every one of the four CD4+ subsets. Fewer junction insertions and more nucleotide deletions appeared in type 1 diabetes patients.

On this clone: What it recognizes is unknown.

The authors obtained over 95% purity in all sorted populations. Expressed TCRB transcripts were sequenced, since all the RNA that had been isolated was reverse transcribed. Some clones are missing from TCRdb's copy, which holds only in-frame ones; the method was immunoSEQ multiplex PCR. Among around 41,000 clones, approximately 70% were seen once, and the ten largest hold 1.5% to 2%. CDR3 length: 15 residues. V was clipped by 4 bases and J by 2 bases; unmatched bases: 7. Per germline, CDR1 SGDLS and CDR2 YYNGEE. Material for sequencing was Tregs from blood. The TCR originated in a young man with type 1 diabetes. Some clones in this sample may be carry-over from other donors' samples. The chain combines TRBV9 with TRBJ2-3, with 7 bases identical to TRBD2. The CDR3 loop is CASSRGGGITDTQYF. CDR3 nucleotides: TGTGCCAGCAGCCGCGGGGGAGGGATCACAGATACGCAGTATTTT.